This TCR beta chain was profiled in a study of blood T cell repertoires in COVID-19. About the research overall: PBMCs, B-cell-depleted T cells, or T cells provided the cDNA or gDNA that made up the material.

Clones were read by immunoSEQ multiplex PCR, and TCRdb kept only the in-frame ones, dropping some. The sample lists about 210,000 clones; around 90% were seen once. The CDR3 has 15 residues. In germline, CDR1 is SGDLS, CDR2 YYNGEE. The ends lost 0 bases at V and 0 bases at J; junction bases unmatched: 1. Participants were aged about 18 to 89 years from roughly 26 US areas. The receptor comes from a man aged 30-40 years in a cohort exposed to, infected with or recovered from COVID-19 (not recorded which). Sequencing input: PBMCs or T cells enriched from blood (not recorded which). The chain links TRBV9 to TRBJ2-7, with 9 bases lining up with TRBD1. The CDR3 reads CASSVAGQGSYEQYF. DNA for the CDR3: TGTGCCAGCAGCGTAGCGGGACAGGGCTCCTACGAGCAGTACTTC.